This T cell receptor (beta chain) was obtained from a study of T cell responses to AZD1222 COVID-19 vaccine. TCRdb's table, derived via immunoSEQ multiplex PCR, lists solely in-frame clones and lacks some. The sample has around 120,000 clones; around 83% are singletons. As for this clone: Its antigen is undetermined.

Study results and limitations: There were mostly white British donors and more females than males, and clonal diversity was possibly underestimated. No repertoire was sampled before or during the peak T cell response, only after it. Among AZD1222 vaccinees, only five to seven were seropositive at baseline. At 160-218 and 743-854, vaccine-associated CD4 TCRs were dominant, and they spanned spike.

CDR1 is MGHRA, CDR2 YSYEKL, per germline. The CDR3 runs to 16 residues. The V and J ends lost 4 bases and 3 bases respectively, with 18 bases between them. The source material was peripheral blood, sampled 28 days after the second AZD1222 dose. The rearrangement joins TRBV4-1 to TRBJ1-2; TRBD1 is a possible D gene (5 bases). The receptor's source is an adult who received the AZD1222 COVID-19 vaccine. This chain's CDR3 is CASSPGDSPMDYGYTF. The CDR3 nucleotides read TGCGCCAGCAGCCCTGGAGACAGTCCCATGGACTATGGCTACACCTTC.